This passage covers 13 T cell receptor beta chains from one sample sequenced in a study of CD4 T cells in relation to SARS-CoV-2 and coronaviruses. CD4+ T cells from unexposed donors were obtained before the COVID-19 pandemic (2011-2018). TCRdb's table, derived via immunoSEQ multiplex PCR, lists solely in-frame clones and lacks some. The sample records some 69,000 clones, approximately 94% being singletons. What was sequenced was naive CD4+ T cells from PBMCs. Subset given: naive CD4+ T cells isolated by negative enrichment. These receptors originate from a human donor in good health.

The V and J genes are TRBV10-3 and TRBJ2-7; D could derive from TRBD1 or TRBD2 (5 bases each). The V end lost 5 bases, the J end lost 3 bases, and 14 bases lay between the germline ends. The CDR3 has 14 amino acids. Germline assignment: CDR1 ENHRY and CDR2 SYGVKD. Written as DNA, the CDR3 is TGTGCCATCAGTTCCGGGACGGATTTCTACGAGCAGTACTTC. It yields the protein CAISSGTDFYEQYF.

The CDR3: CASSPLGATSNTGELFF. As DNA, the CDR3 is TGTGCCAGCTCACCACTAGGAGCTACCTCGAACACCGGGGAGCTGTTTTTT. The chain combines TRBV18 with TRBJ2-2, with D unresolved. Trimming took off 1 base at V and 0 bases at J, with 12 bases between the two ends. Germline lookup yields CDR1 KGHSH and CDR2 LQKENI. CDR3 size: 17 residues. Full variable domain (outside the CDR3, taken from reference TRBV18 and TRBJ2-2): NAGVMQNPRHLVRRRGQEARLRCSPMKGHSHVYWYRQLPEEGLKFMVYLQKENIIDESGMPKERFSAEFPKEGPSILRIQQVVRGDSAAYFCASSPLGATSNTGELFFGEGSRLTVL.

The chain joins TRBV5-4 to TRBJ2-1, with 9 bases fitting TRBD2. Germline V gene sequence: CDR1 SGHNT, CDR2 YYREEE (reference sequence). After removal of 0 bases from V and 6 bases from J, the junction contained 7 bases not matched to a gene. The CDR3 has 16 amino acids. CDR3 sequence: CASSLAGGRASNEQFF. The CDR3, as DNA: TGTGCCAGCAGCTTGGCCGGCGGGAGGGCCTCCAATGAGCAGTTCTTC.

The rearrangement links TRBV7-9 to TRBJ2-1; 8 nucleotides match TRBD1. This CDR3 spans 15 amino acids. Germline lookup yields CDR1 SEHNR and CDR2 FQNEAQ (reference sequence). V lost 3 bases and J lost 5; bases outside the gene matches: 6. DNA of the CDR3: TGTGCCAGCAGCTTCCGGGACAGGATAGACAATGAGCAGTTCTTC. This codes for CASSFRDRIDNEQFF.

The rearrangement links TRBV18 to TRBJ2-1; D might be TRBD1 (6 bases). V was cut by 5 bases and J by 5 bases, with 19 bases left in between. The CDR3 consists of 16 residues. Germline CDR1 reads KGHSH; CDR2 reads LQKENI. CDR3 residues: CASSWLEQGLNNEQFF. CDR3 DNA: TGTGCCAGCTCATGGCTCGAGCAGGGGCTCAACAATGAGCAGTTCTTC.

The chain recombines TRBV2 with TRBJ1-5, with 9 bases lining up with TRBD1. The germline V gene has CDR1 SNHLY and CDR2 FYNNEI. The length of the CDR3 is 15 residues. Losses at the gene ends were 6 bases for V and 1 base for J; bases not matched to a gene: 4. The CDR3 DNA is TGTGCCAGCAGCGCACAGGGGGCCAGCAATCAGCCCCAGCATTTT. Translating it yields CASSAQGASNQPQHF.

J is TRBJ2-5 and V is TRBV28, with D perhaps assigned TRBD1 or TRBD2 (5 bases each). The germline gives CDR1 MDHEN, CDR2 SYDVKM. The CDR3 consists of 14 residues. V was cut by 0 bases and J by 4 bases, with 9 bases left in between. The chain's CDR3 is CASSLWGDGETQYF. In nucleotides, the CDR3 is TGTGCCAGCAGTTTATGGGGGGACGGAGAGACCCAGTACTTC.

The chain is built from TRBV5-1 and TRBJ1-4, with 10 bases that match TRBD1. This CDR3 has 15 residues. Trimming cost V 3 bases and J 6 bases; bases outside gene matches: 5. The germline V gene encodes CDR1 SGHRS and CDR2 YFSETQ. The CDR3: CASSSGQGVDEKLFF. The CDR3 nucleotides are TGCGCCAGCAGCTCCGGACAGGGGGTAGATGAAAAACTGTTTTTT.

The rearrangement joins TRBV2 to TRBJ2-5; D perhaps matches TRBD2 (7 bases). The CDR3 runs to 15 residues. V lost 6 bases to trimming and J lost 5 bases, with 19 bases between them. Germline V gene lookup returns CDR1 SNHLY and CDR2 FYNNEI. The CDR3 loop is CASSSARGRAETQYF. CDR3 coding DNA: TGTGCCAGCAGCAGTGCTAGGGGGAGGGCGGAGACCCAGTACTTC.

The J gene is TRBJ2-5, the V gene TRBV5-1, with TRBD2 matching 10 bases. The length of the CDR3 is 16 residues. The germline V gene encodes CDR1 SGHRS and CDR2 YFSETQ. Trimming at V came to 1 base and at J to 4 bases, leaving 7 bases not matched to a gene. In nucleotides, the CDR3 is TGCGCCAGCAGCTTGCTAGCGGGAGCGGTAGGAGAGACCCAGTACTTC. The encoded protein is CASSLLAGAVGETQYF.

This clone was observed a handful of times. V gene TRBV6-1 combines with J gene TRBJ1-1; D call uncertain. Trimming removed 0 bases at V and 5 bases at J, with 7 bases between. The CDR3 consists of 13 residues. The V gene's germline CDR1 is MNHNS and CDR2 SASEGT. CDR3 loop: CASSEAWLTEAFF. In nucleotides, the CDR3 is TGTGCCAGCAGTGAAGCGTGGTTGACTGAAGCTTTCTTT.

This rearrangement joins TRBV30 to TRBJ2-2; TRBD1 matches at 8 bases. The CDR3 is made up of 15 amino acids. The ends lost 7 bases at V and 7 bases at J; junction bases unmatched: 14. From germline, CDR1 is GTSNPN and CDR2 SVGIG (reference sequence). CDR3 coding DNA: TGTGCCTCAAAACGAGACAGGGGACTTAACGGGGAGCTGTTTTTT. Translation gives CASKRDRGLNGELFF.

CDR3 amino acids: CASSPRHMNTEAFF. The CDR3 DNA reads TGTGCCAGCTCACCACGACACATGAACACTGAAGCTTTCTTT. The rearrangement joins TRBV18 to TRBJ1-1, with no clear D. Trimming cost V 1 base and J 0 bases, with 6 bases left between them. This CDR3 is built from 14 residues. The germline CDR1 and CDR2 sequences are KGHSH and LQKENI.